This is a list of T cell receptor beta chains from one sample in a study of blood T cell repertoires in COVID-19. Some clones are missing from TCRdb's copy, which holds only in-frame ones; the method was immunoSEQ multiplex PCR. The data hold about 53,000 clones, with 85% to 95% observed a single time. The sequencing input was peripheral blood. All receptors derive from a human donor in a cohort sampled during active COVID-19. The CDR3 runs from the conserved cysteine through the conserved F or W. D genes are given only for firm matches. The size of a clone is reported for some rows only, either as once, few or many, or as a class for expanded clones.

j_gene,abundance,v_gene,d_gene,CDR3aa,CDR3nt
TRBJ2-5,NA,TRBV18,NA,CASSPPGSRQETQYF,TGTGCCAGCTCACCACCCGGGTCCCGCCAAGAGACCCAGTACTTC
TRBJ2-1,NA,TRBV5-1,NA,CASSLPSAHEQFF,TGCGCCAGCAGCCTGCCTAGCGCCCATGAGCAGTTCTTC
TRBJ2-5,NA,TRBV24-1,TRBD1,CATSDRGQGLETQYF,TGTGCCACCAGTGACCGGGGACAGGGATTGGAGACCCAGTACTTC
TRBJ1-4,NA,TRBV18,NA,CASSIGLRGQNEKLFF,TGTGCCAGCTCTATCGGGTTAAGAGGACAAAATGAAAAACTGTTTTTT
TRBJ2-7,NA,TRBV28,NA,CASETGTISYEQYF,TGTGCCAGTGAAACCGGGACAATATCCTACGAGCAGTACTTC
TRBJ2-7,NA,TRBV19,TRBD1,CASSPRQGDFGEQYF,TGTGCCAGTAGTCCCCGACAGGGGGATTTCGGCGAGCAGTACTTC
TRBJ2-3,NA,TRBV9,TRBD2,CASSARDPRLAGASRGTDTQYF,TGTGCCAGCAGCGCCAGAGACCCGAGACTAGCGGGAGCGTCAAGGGGCACAGATACGCAGTATTTT
TRBJ1-3,NA,TRBV5-6,NA,CASSLRGVGGNTIYF,TGTGCCAGCAGCTTACGAGGAGTAGGTGGAAACACCATATATTTT
TRBJ2-1,NA,TRBV27,NA,CASSGQGDSSYNEQFF,TGTGCCAGCAGCGGCCAGGGTGATAGCTCCTACAATGAGCAGTTCTTC
TRBJ1-1,once,TRBV24-1,NA,CATSPDAGTEAFF,TGTGCCACCAGTCCGGATGCGGGCACTGAAGCTTTCTTT
TRBJ2-3,once,TRBV3-1/TRBV3-2,TRBD2,CASSQERLAGGITDTQYF,TGTGCCAGCAGCCAAGAAAGGCTAGCGGGGGGGATCACAGATACGCAGTATTTT
TRBJ1-5,few,TRBV19,NA,CASSPPVGAKHQPQHF,TGTGCCAGTAGTCCCCCCGTTGGGGCGAAACATCAGCCCCAGCATTTT
TRBJ1-5,few,TRBV5-1,NA,CVSSARKERVANQPQHF,TGCGTATCCTCTGCCAGGAAGGAGAGGGTAGCAAATCAGCCCCAGCATTTT
TRBJ2-3,NA,TRBV5-1,NA,CASSLASGGRTDTQYF,TGCGCCAGCAGCTTGGCATCCGGGGGGCGCACAGATACGCAGTATTTT
TRBJ2-1,NA,TRBV7-9,NA,CASSLSQGYEQFF,TGTGCCAGCAGCCTATCGCAGGGCTATGAGCAGTTCTTC
TRBJ2-1,NA,TRBV28,NA,CASSLFKGPDEQFF,TGTGCCAGCAGTTTATTCAAGGGGCCGGATGAGCAGTTCTTC
TRBJ2-6,NA,TRBV21-1,NA,CASSAGNRDRARGANVLTF,TGTGCCAGCAGCGCTGGGAACCGGGACAGGGCGCGGGGGGCCAACGTCCTGACTTTC
TRBJ2-2,NA,TRBV4-3,TRBD1,CASSQAARGTGSPGELFF,TGCGCCAGCAGCCAAGCAGCCCGGGGGACAGGGAGTCCCGGGGAGCTGTTTTTT
TRBJ1-1,NA,TRBV10-3,NA,CAIRGGSNTEAFF,TGTGCCATCCGAGGGGGATCGAACACTGAAGCTTTCTTT
TRBJ1-6,NA,TRBV6-4,NA,CASSDSLDSPLHF,TGTGCCAGCAGTGACTCCTTAGATTCACCCCTCCACTTT
TRBJ1-1,NA,TRBV19,TRBD1,CASSIWPGTVNTEAFF,TGTGCCAGTAGTATTTGGCCGGGGACAGTAAACACTGAAGCTTTCTTT
TRBJ2-5,few,TRBV6-2/TRBV6-3,NA,CASSPTEGTQYF,TGTGCCAGCAGTCCCACCGAGGGTACCCAGTACTTC
TRBJ2-1,NA,TRBV11-2,TRBD2,CASSLGGLAGVFF,TGTGCCAGCAGCTTAGGGGGACTAGCGGGGGTGTTCTTC
TRBJ1-2,NA,TRBV5-1,TRBD1,CASSLAGQLNYGYTF,TGCGCCAGCAGCTTGGCGGGACAGCTGAACTATGGCTACACCTTC
TRBJ2-6,NA,TRBV7-7,NA,CASSLDGAGANVLTF,TGTGCTAGCAGTTTAGACGGGGCTGGGGCCAACGTCCTGACTTTC
TRBJ2-1,NA,TRBV4-2,TRBD2,CASSPTVGGEGEQFF,TGTGCCAGCAGCCCCACCGTTGGGGGGGAGGGTGAGCAGTTCTTC
TRBJ2-3,NA,TRBV11-2,NA,CASSFQSTDTQYF,TGTGCCAGCAGCTTTCAGAGCACAGATACGCAGTATTTT
TRBJ2-1,NA,TRBV27,TRBD2,CASSFASAGGRNEQFF,TGTGCCAGCAGTTTCGCCTCGGCGGGAGGGCGGAATGAGCAGTTCTTC
TRBJ2-5,NA,TRBV7-2,TRBD1,CASSLGGQGGLETQYF,TGTGCCAGCAGCTTAGGAGGACAGGGGGGGTTAGAGACCCAGTACTTC
TRBJ2-7,NA,TRBV25-1,NA,CASSDNSGSSYEQYF,TGTGCCAGCAGTGACAATTCCGGTAGCAGCTACGAGCAGTACTTC
TRBJ2-3,NA,TRBV2,TRBD1,CASSFPGTDPTDTQYF,TGTGCCAGCAGTTTTCCTGGGACAGATCCAACAGATACGCAGTATTTT
TRBJ2-1,NA,TRBV6-6,TRBD1,CASSPLQGVINGNEQFF,TGTGCCAGCAGTCCCTTGCAGGGGGTCATTAATGGCAATGAGCAGTTCTTC
TRBJ1-4,once,TRBV4-1,TRBD1,CASSQELDRVTNEKLFF,TGCGCCAGCAGCCAAGAACTAGACAGGGTCACTAATGAAAAACTGTTTTTT
TRBJ2-1,NA,TRBV4-1,NA,CASSQGGNNEQFF,TGCGCCAGCAGCCAGGGCGGGAACAATGAGCAGTTCTTC
TRBJ1-2,NA,TRBV4-1,TRBD1,CASSQMTGAGYGYTF,TGCGCCAGCAGCCAGATGACAGGGGCGGGCTATGGCTACACCTTC
TRBJ2-2,once,TRBV6-6,TRBD2,CASMVAGGAGELFF,TGTGCCAGCATGGTAGCGGGAGGGGCCGGGGAGCTGTTTTTT
TRBJ1-1,NA,TRBV27,NA,CASTSKGGYAFF,TGTGCCAGCACCTCAAAGGGGGGGTATGCTTTCTTT
TRBJ1-2,NA,TRBV7-8,TRBD1,CASSLDRAYGYTF,TGTGCCAGCAGCTTGGACAGGGCCTATGGCTACACCTTC
TRBJ1-1,NA,TRBV5-6,TRBD1,CASSSIQGSTEAFF,TGTGCCAGCAGCTCGATACAGGGGAGCACTGAAGCTTTCTTT
TRBJ1-3,NA,TRBV5-5,NA,CASSLTASGNTIYF,TGTGCCAGCAGCTTGACAGCCTCTGGAAACACCATATATTTT
TRBJ1-6,NA,TRBV18,TRBD1,CASSPGTDSPLHF,TGTGCCAGCTCACCTGGGACAGATTCACCCCTCCACTTT
TRBJ1-5,few,TRBV28,NA,CASNPQGWGKSNQPQHF,TGTGCCAGCAACCCACAGGGATGGGGGAAAAGCAATCAGCCCCAGCATTTT
TRBJ2-5,NA,TRBV11-1,NA,CASSLVRRGFVTQYF,TGTGCCAGCAGCTTAGTTCGGCGGGGATTCGTGACCCAGTACTTC
TRBJ1-1,NA,TRBV2,TRBD1,CASSEADRGTEAFF,TGTGCCAGCAGTGAAGCGGACAGGGGAACTGAAGCTTTCTTT
TRBJ2-2,few,TRBV4-2,NA,CASRARTGELFF,TGTGCCAGCAGGGCCCGCACCGGGGAGCTGTTTTTT
TRBJ2-2,once,TRBV4-2,NA,CASSLGHFTGELFF,TGTGCCAGCAGCCTGGGACATTTCACCGGGGAGCTGTTTTTT
TRBJ2-7,NA,TRBV18,TRBD2,CASSPGTSGAYEQYF,TGTGCCAGCTCACCAGGGACTAGCGGGGCCTACGAGCAGTACTTC
TRBJ1-4,NA,TRBV7-6,TRBD1,CASSSARTGGIKKLFF,TGTGCCAGCAGCTCTGCCAGGACAGGGGGCATAAAAAAACTGTTTTTT
TRBJ2-7,NA,TRBV27,TRBD2,CASSPAGGPYEQYF,TGTGCCAGCAGTCCAGCGGGAGGGCCTTACGAGCAGTACTTC
TRBJ2-7,once,TRBV30,NA,CAWSLGLYEQYF,TGTGCCTGGAGTCTTGGACTTTACGAGCAGTACTTC
TRBJ1-1,NA,TRBV30,NA,CAWSAHPGEGTEAFF,TGTGCCTGGAGTGCCCATCCAGGGGAAGGCACTGAAGCTTTCTTT
TRBJ2-1,NA,TRBV12-3/TRBV12-4,TRBD2,CACLKVAGNEQFF,TGTGCCTGCCTCAAAGTAGCGGGCAATGAGCAGTTCTTC
TRBJ2-1,NA,TRBV11-2,TRBD1,CASSLPGTGSYNEQFF,TGTGCCAGCAGCTTACCCGGGACAGGGAGCTACAATGAGCAGTTCTTC
TRBJ1-3,NA,TRBV6-5,NA,CASSLSYSGNTIYF,TGTGCCAGCAGTCTCAGTTACTCTGGAAACACCATATATTTT
TRBJ2-3,NA,TRBV7-8,NA,CASSSAPDYVRRTQYF,TGTGCCAGCAGCTCCGCCCCGGACTACGTACGACGTACGCAGTATTTT